This TCR beta chain was captured by sequencing in a study of radiation and T cells in renal cell carcinoma. Sample time point: baseline pretreatment blood. Treatment meaning: 15 Gy SBRT to primary tumor, nephrectomy 4 weeks later. This table comes from immunoSEQ multiplex PCR, and its TCRdb copy is limited to in-frame clones, with some not included. The data contain approximately 94,000 clones, 65% to 85% of them singletons. J gave up 0 bases and V 6 bases, and 4 bases lay outside the gene matches. CDR3 length: 14 amino acids. Germline lookup yields CDR1 SNHLY and CDR2 FYNNEI. This chain joins TRBV2 and TRBJ2-7; the match to TRBD2 covers 8 bases. This TCR came from a man in his fifties or sixties with renal cell carcinoma. Specimen: blood, collected from a patient whose treatment included radiotherapy and nephrectomy. The CDR3 is CASRAGTSSYEQYF. CDR3 nucleotide sequence: TGTGCCAGCAGGGCAGGGACTAGCTCCTACGAGCAGTACTTC.